This T cell receptor (beta chain) was sequenced for a study of shared clonotypes between healthy human individuals. Among the donors, all were Caucasian adults who lived in Nashville, Tennessee. Trimming at V came to 3 bases and at J to 1 base, leaving 6 bases not matched to a gene. The CDR3 length is 16 residues. The germline V gene encodes CDR1 MNHEY and CDR2 SMNVEV (reference sequence). TCRdb's copy holds only in-frame clones and misses some; the assay was immunoSEQ multiplex PCR. Of approximately 440,000 clones in the sample, about 74% were seen once. A remark on this clone: A read error may be the cause here, since a much bigger clone is one base away. This same CDR3 is encoded by further DNA sequences in the sample.

Material for sequencing was PBMCs. This clonotype was obtained from a middle-aged woman in good health. Some clones in this sample may be carry-over from other donors' samples. The chain joins TRBV27 to TRBJ2-3; 8 bases match TRBD2. CDR3 in amino acids: CASSLLAGGGTDTQYF. The CDR3 coding sequence is TGTGCCAGCAGTTTGTTGGCGGGGGGAGGCACAGATACGCAGTATTTT.